The T cell receptor beta chain described here comes from a study of human T cells and chemical hapten exposure. This CDR3 contains 14 residues. V dropped 6 bases and J dropped 7 bases, with 13 bases sitting between them. TCRdb re-analysed the RACE reads in MiXCR, keeping a single row per CDR3 protein. The sample shows around 110,000 distinct CDR3 sequences, around 10% of them seen only once. Stated time point: patch test 1, 2 weeks after DPC sensitization. Treatment noted: therapeutic diphenylcyclopropenone sensitization with weekly scalp DPC. This clonotype was found a few times. The sample here was whole blood, taken in connection with sensitization to the hapten diphenylcyclopropenone (DPC). This receptor was identified in a woman between 50 and 59 years old with alopecia areata. Some clones in this sample may be carry-over from other donors' samples. The chain carries TRBV12-3 or TRBV12-4 and TRBJ1-6; tentatively, D is TRBD1 (6 bases). CDR3 protein: CASSAGVTNSPLHF. DNA for the CDR3: TGTGCCAGCAGCGCAGGGGTTACGAATTCACCCCTCCACTTT.